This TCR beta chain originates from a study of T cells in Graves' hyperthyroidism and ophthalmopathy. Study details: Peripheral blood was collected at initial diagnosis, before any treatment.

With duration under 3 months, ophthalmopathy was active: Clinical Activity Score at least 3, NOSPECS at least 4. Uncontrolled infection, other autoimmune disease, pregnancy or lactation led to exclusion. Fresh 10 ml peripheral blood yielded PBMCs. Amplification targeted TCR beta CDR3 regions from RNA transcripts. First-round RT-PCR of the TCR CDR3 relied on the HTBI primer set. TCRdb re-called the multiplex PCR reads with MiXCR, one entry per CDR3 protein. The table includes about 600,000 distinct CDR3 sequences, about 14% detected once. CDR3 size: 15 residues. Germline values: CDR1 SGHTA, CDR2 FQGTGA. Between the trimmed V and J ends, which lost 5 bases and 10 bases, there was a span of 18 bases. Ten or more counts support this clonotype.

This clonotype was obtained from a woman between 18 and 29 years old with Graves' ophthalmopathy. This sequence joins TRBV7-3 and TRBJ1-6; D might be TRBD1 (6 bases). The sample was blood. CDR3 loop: CASSQMAGAGSPLHF. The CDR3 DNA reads TGTGCCAGCAGCCAGATGGCAGGGGCAGGATCACCCCTCCACTTT.